Each of the 12 T cell receptor beta chains below was sequenced from the same sample in a study of shared clonotypes between healthy human individuals. Produced via immunoSEQ multiplex PCR; TCRdb's table is partial and in-frame only. This table has about 490,000 clones, around 73% appearing once. Input material: PBMCs. Receptors were obtained from a woman aged 40 to 50 in good health. Some clones in this sample may be carry-over from other donors' samples.

In its sample, this clone was seen once. V usage is TRBV6-6 and J usage is TRBJ1-2, with TRBD1 identical over 9 bases. CDR1 is MNHNY and CDR2 is SVGAGI in the germline V gene (reference sequence). The CDR3 is 15 residues long. V lost 6 bases to trimming and J lost 4 bases; unmatched junction nucleotides: 9. The DNA for the CDR3 is TGTGCCAGCAGAGGAGACGACAGGGGGGCCTATGGCTACACCTTC. It yields the protein CASRGDDRGAYGYTF.

The chain couples TRBV5-6 to TRBJ1-1, with a weak D call TRBD1 (6 bases). Trimming cost V 0 bases and J 10 bases, with 16 bases left between them. The CDR3 consists of 14 residues. Germline V gene lookup returns CDR1 SGHDT and CDR2 YYEEEE. CDR3 in DNA: TGTGCCAGCAGCTTGGGCGCTTACAGGGACACAGCTTTCTTT. Its protein product is CASSLGAYRDTAFF.

The chain recombines TRBV5-1 with TRBJ2-3, with TRBD2 matching 7 bases. Germline V gene lookup returns CDR1 SGHRS and CDR2 YFSETQ. V gave up 2 bases and J gave up 4 bases; unmatched junction bases: 7. This CDR3 spans 15 amino acids. CDR3 coding DNA: TGCGCCAGCAGCTTAACTAGCGACAACGCAGATACGCAGTATTTT. Its protein is CASSLTSDNADTQYF.

The chain is built from TRBV4-2 and TRBJ2-1; D perhaps matches TRBD1 (6 bases). The CDR3 is 14 amino acids. V was pared by 8 bases and J by 7 bases, with 18 bases between. Germline assignment: CDR1 LGHNA and CDR2 YNFKEQ. CDR3 protein: CASSLTGILNEQFF. Written as DNA, the CDR3 is TGTGCCAGCTCTCTGACAGGTATTTTGAATGAGCAGTTCTTC.

The chain employs TRBV7-8 and TRBJ2-6; D is uncertain. The V gene lost 5 bases and the J gene lost 7 bases, with 24 bases spanning the gap. The CDR3 has 18 residues. Germline CDR1 is SGHVS and CDR2 is FQNEAQ. The CDR3 reads CASSKSAQATLGANVLTF. Written as DNA, the CDR3 is TGTGCCAGCAGCAAATCCGCCCAGGCTACCCTGGGCGCCAACGTCCTGACTTTC.

This sequence joins TRBV29-1 and TRBJ2-7; D is uncertain. Trimming removed 4 bases at V and 5 bases at J, with 15 bases between. CDR1 and CDR2 from the germline V gene are SQVTM and ANQGSEA. There are 13 residues in the CDR3. The CDR3 nucleotides are TGCAGCGTTGGGGAAGGGCTTAAAAACGAGCAGTACTTC. It encodes CSVGEGLKNEQYF.

The chain uses TRBV4-1 and TRBJ1-1, with a weak D call TRBD1 (5 bases). This CDR3 is built from 15 residues. Between the trimmed V and J ends, which lost 3 bases and 5 bases, there was a span of 16 bases. Looked up from germline, CDR1 is MGHRA and CDR2 is YSYEKL. Here the CDR3 reads CASSQLRDWGTEAFF. CDR3 sequence (DNA): TGCGCCAGCAGCCAGCTCCGGGACTGGGGAACTGAAGCTTTCTTT.

This rearrangement joins TRBV28 to TRBJ1-4; no reliable D call. From germline, CDR1 is MDHEN and CDR2 SYDVKM. Trimming cost V 2 bases and J 4 bases, with 8 bases left between them. The CDR3 loop spans 14 amino acids. Here the CDR3 reads CASSLIGINEKLFF. CDR3 DNA sequence: TGTGCCAGCAGTTTAATCGGCATTAATGAAAAACTGTTTTTT.

The chain couples TRBV28 to TRBJ1-2; the match to TRBD1 covers 7 bases. V was pared by 6 bases and J by 4 bases, with 11 bases of the junction left unmatched. The CDR3 totals 15 residues. Germline CDR1 MDHEN, CDR2 SYDVKM. This CDR3 reads CASRNARQGSYGYTF. CDR3 nucleotides: TGTGCCAGCAGAAACGCACGACAGGGTTCCTATGGCTACACCTTC.

The V and J genes are TRBV27 and TRBJ1-5; D remains unclear. Germline V CDR1 and CDR2: MNHEY, SMNVEV (reference sequence). Trimming took off 4 bases at V and 6 bases at J, with 1 base between the two ends. There are 10 residues in the CDR3. This CDR3 is CASSCQPQHF. The DNA for the CDR3 is TGTGCCAGCAGTTGTCAGCCCCAGCATTTT.

The chain uses TRBV10-3 and TRBJ2-2, with D tentatively TRBD2 (5 bases). V lost 7 bases and J 5 bases, leaving 11 bases between the germline ends. CDR1 is ENHRY, CDR2 SYGVKD, per germline. This CDR3 comprises 13 residues. CDR3 in DNA: TGTGCCATCAAACTACGGGAAACCGGGGAGCTGTTTTTT. Protein sequence: CAIKLRETGELFF.

The rearrangement joins TRBV28 to TRBJ2-2; either TRBD1 or TRBD2 may fit D (6 bases each). The CDR3 spans 15 residues. V was pared by 5 bases and J by 6 bases, with 16 bases between. The germline gives CDR1 MDHEN, CDR2 SYDVKM. Here the CDR3 reads CASSQGSGLPGELFF. The CDR3 DNA reads as TGTGCCAGCAGTCAGGGGAGCGGGTTGCCCGGGGAGCTGTTTTTT.